This TCR beta chain was identified during a study of T cell clonotyping in hematopoietic cell transplantation. Sequenced by immunoSEQ multiplex PCR; TCRdb stores in-frame clones only, minus some. Among 46,000 or so clones listed, around 86% were seen once. The time point denotes: recipient sample about 28 days before transplant, after cytoreduction. Remarks on this clone: Its antigen is unidentified.

Whole-study results and caveats: Broader posttransplant TCR repertoire diversity was predicted by graft donor and pretransplant recipient Inverse Simpson Index values.

Trimming cost V 6 bases and J 5 bases, with 10 bases left between them. This CDR3 contains 12 residues. The germline V gene has CDR1 SGHAT and CDR2 FQNNGV. The starting material was peripheral blood mononuclear cells, obtained before stem cell transplant. The chain carries TRBV11-2 and TRBJ1-1; D gene unclear. This receptor was obtained from a man aged 55 to 70 with biphenotypic leukemia. Some clones in this sample may be carry-over from other donors' samples. CDR3 protein: CASSSVGTEAFF. CDR3 bases: TGTGCCAGCAGTTCAGTCGGGACTGAAGCTTTCTTT.